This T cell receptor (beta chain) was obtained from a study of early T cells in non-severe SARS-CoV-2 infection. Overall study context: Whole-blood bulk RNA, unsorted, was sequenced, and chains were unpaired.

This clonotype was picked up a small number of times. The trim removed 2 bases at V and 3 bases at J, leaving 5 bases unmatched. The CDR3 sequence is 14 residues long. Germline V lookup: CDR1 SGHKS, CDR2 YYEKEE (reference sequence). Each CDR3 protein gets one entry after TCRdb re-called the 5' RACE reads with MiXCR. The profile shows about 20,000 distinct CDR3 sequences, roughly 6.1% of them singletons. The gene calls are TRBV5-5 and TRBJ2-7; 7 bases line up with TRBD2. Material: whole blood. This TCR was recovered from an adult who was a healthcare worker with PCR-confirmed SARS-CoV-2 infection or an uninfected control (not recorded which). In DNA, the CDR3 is TGTGCCAGCAGCTTTCGACTAGCCAACTACGAGCAGTACTTC. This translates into CASSFRLANYEQYF.